These T cell receptor beta chains were read from a single sample in a study of blood T cell repertoires in COVID-19. TCRdb's table, derived via immunoSEQ multiplex PCR, lists solely in-frame clones and lacks some. The sample holds some 270,000 clones, approximately 86% seen once. The sample was peripheral blood. All receptors come from a woman in her sixties who had recovered from COVID-19. CDR3s include the opening cysteine and the closing phenylalanine or tryptophan. A D gene is named only where the DNA matches it firmly. A row's size may be missing; if present it is once, few, many or a size class.

TRBD1	TRBV19	.	TRBJ2-3	TGTGCCAGTAGTATCCTCTTGGACAGGGGGAAAGATACGCAGTATTTT	CASSILLDRGKDTQYF
.	TRBV27	.	TRBJ2-3	TGTGCCAGCAGTTTCCGTCGTGGCACAGATACGCAGTATTTT	CASSFRRGTDTQYF
TRBD1	TRBV13	.	TRBJ1-2	TGTGCCAGCGCTGGGACAGCAAACTATGGCTACACCTTC	CASAGTANYGYTF
TRBD2	TRBV9	.	TRBJ2-1	TGTGCCAGCAGCCACCCTCTTCGAGGCGGGGGGCGTAGGGTGGGTGAGCAGTTCTTC	CASSHPLRGGGRRVGEQFF
.	TRBV7-2	.	TRBJ1-1	TGTGCCAGCAGCTTCCAGGGTAGCACTGAAGCTTTCTTT	CASSFQGSTEAFF
.	TRBV7-3	.	TRBJ2-2	TGTGCCAGCAGCTCGTACACCGGGGAGCTGTTTTTT	CASSSYTGELFF
TRBD1	TRBV6-5	.	TRBJ2-7	TGTGCCAGCAGTTGGCCGAGGGACAGGATTCACGAGCAGTACTTC	CASSWPRDRIHEQYF
TRBD1	TRBV19	.	TRBJ2-2	TGTGCCAGTAGTGTACCTCGGGACAGGGGCACCGGGGAGCTGTTTTTT	CASSVPRDRGTGELFF
.	TRBV2	.	TRBJ2-3	TGTGCCAGCAGGAACCGGGACTCATTGTTGTATTTT	CASRNRDSLLYF
.	TRBV3-1/TRBV3-2	.	TRBJ2-3	TGTGCCAGCAGCCAAGATAGGGACACCTCGCTGAGGACGCAGTATTTT	CASSQDRDTSLRTQYF
TRBD1	TRBV7-2	once	TRBJ2-5	TGTGCCAGCAGCCCGGGGGACAGGGCTGGGGAGACCCAGTACTTC	CASSPGDRAGETQYF
TRBD1	TRBV20-1	.	TRBJ1-1	TGCAGTGCTAGTCAGGGGGACACTGAAGCTTTCTTT	CSASQGDTEAFF
.	TRBV11-2	once	TRBJ1-4	TGTGCCAGCAGCCGTGCTAATGAAAAACTGTTTTTT	CASSRANEKLFF
TRBD1	TRBV18	.	TRBJ2-6	TGTGCCAGCTCACGCAGGGGGCGTTCTGGGGCCAACGTCCTGACTTTC	CASSRRGRSGANVLTF
TRBD1	TRBV6-5	.	TRBJ1-5	TGTGCCAGCAGCCGGGACAGCAGCAATCAGCCCCAGCATTTT	CASSRDSSNQPQHF
TRBD1	TRBV6-2/TRBV6-3	once	TRBJ1-2	TGTGCCAGCAGTTACCAGGGGGGAACGGGCTATGGCTACACCTTC	CASSYQGGTGYGYTF
.	TRBV4-2	few	TRBJ2-2	TGTGCCAGCAGCCAAGTACTCCAGGGCCAGGAGGGCGGGGAGCTGTTTTTT	CASSQVLQGQEGGELFF
TRBD2	TRBV6-2/TRBV6-3	.	TRBJ2-3	TGTGCCAGCAGTTCCCGGACTAGAGTGACAGATACGCAGTATTTT	CASSSRTRVTDTQYF
TRBD1	TRBV7-8	once	TRBJ1-1	TGTGCCAGCAGCCAACCGGGACAGGGGGCGGACACTGAAGCTTTCTTT	CASSQPGQGADTEAFF
TRBD1	TRBV19	.	TRBJ1-6	TGTGCCAGTAGTAAAACCGGGACAGGGGGCCCCCTCCACTTT	CASSKTGTGGPLHF
TRBD1	TRBV6-5	.	TRBJ2-7	TGTGCCAGCAGTTACACGGGACAGGGGTACGAGCAGTACTTC	CASSYTGQGYEQYF
TRBD2	TRBV10-3	.	TRBJ2-5	TGTGCCATCAGGCCTAGCGGGGGGGTTCAAGAGACCCAGTACTTC	CAIRPSGGVQETQYF
TRBD1	TRBV7-2	.	TRBJ1-3	TGTGCCAGCAGCAGACAGGGACGCCTAGCTGACACCATATATTTT	CASSRQGRLADTIYF
.	TRBV28	.	TRBJ1-1	TGTGCCAGCAGTTTGTCTCGGGGGGGCGATATAGCTTTCTTT	CASSLSRGGDIAFF
.	TRBV5-4	.	TRBJ2-7	TGTGCCAGCAGCTTGGAGGACAGCTACGAGCAGTACTTC	CASSLEDSYEQYF
TRBD1	TRBV7-3	few	TRBJ1-4	TGTGCCAGCAGCCCGGACAGGGGGGTTTCTCTGTTTTTT	CASSPDRGVSLFF
TRBD1	TRBV5-5	.	TRBJ1-6	TGTGCCAGCAGCAGGACAGGGGGCTTGAATTCACCCCTCCACTTT	CASSRTGGLNSPLHF
.	TRBV29-1	.	TRBJ2-7	TGCAGCGTTGAAGGACACATGCGTAACGAGCAGTACTTC	CSVEGHMRNEQYF
TRBD2	TRBV6-2/TRBV6-3	.	TRBJ2-5	TGTGCCAGCAGTTACCTAGCGGGGGGGCCGGGAGAGACCCAGTACTTC	CASSYLAGGPGETQYF
TRBD2	TRBV7-2	.	TRBJ2-2	TGTGCCAGCAGCTTAGAGGGGAGGGTCGGGGAGCTGTTTTTT	CASSLEGRVGELFF
.	TRBV6-2/TRBV6-3	.	TRBJ2-3	TGTGCCAGCAGTTACCCCCGAGGCCGGAGGGCCACAGATACGCAGTATTTT	CASSYPRGRRATDTQYF
TRBD1	TRBV7-8	.	TRBJ2-2	TGTGCCAGCAGCCCCACCCGACAGGGATGGGATACCGGGGAGCTGTTTTTT	CASSPTRQGWDTGELFF
TRBD2	TRBV11-2	.	TRBJ2-7	TGTGCCAGCAGCTTAGGACTAGCGGGGGGGCACAAGCAGTACTTC	CASSLGLAGGHKQYF
.	TRBV5-1	.	TRBJ2-1	TGCGCCAGCAGCCCCTCGTACAATGAGCAGTTCTTC	CASSPSYNEQFF
TRBD1	TRBV7-9	.	TRBJ1-2	TGTGCCAGCAGCTTAGCGCGACAGGGAAGGAATGGCTACACCTTC	CASSLARQGRNGYTF